The table lists the clone carrying this T cell receptor beta chain with many counts. The antigen is not known. These data originate in a study of T cells in Graves' hyperthyroidism and ophthalmopathy. Across the whole study: It was at initial diagnosis, before any treatment, that peripheral blood was collected.

Using around 10 ml of fresh peripheral blood, PBMCs were prepared. RNA transcripts served as the template for amplifying TCR beta CDR3 regions. The primer set for the first-round RT-PCR of the TCR CDR3 was HTBI. TCRdb ran MiXCR on the multiplex PCR reads and lists one entry per CDR3 protein. The top ten hold over 45% of the sample, which has hundreds of thousands of distinct CDR3 sequences, nearly 20% seen once. The CDR3 has 16 amino acids. Germline V gene data show CDR1 as DFQATT and CDR2 as SNEGSKA (reference sequence). V lost 3 bases to trimming and J lost 0 bases; unmatched junction nucleotides: 4. Notes on the study in general: Most thyroid clonotypes that were expanded above 0.001 also turned up in blood.

The chain employs TRBV20-1 and TRBJ2-3, with 12 positions matching TRBD2. This TCR was recovered from a man aged 35 to 55 with Graves' ophthalmopathy. Sequencing was performed on blood. Here the CDR3 DNA reads TGCAGTGCTAGGACTAGCGGGGGAGAGAGCACAGATACGCAGTATTTT. Translating gives CSARTSGGESTDTQYF.